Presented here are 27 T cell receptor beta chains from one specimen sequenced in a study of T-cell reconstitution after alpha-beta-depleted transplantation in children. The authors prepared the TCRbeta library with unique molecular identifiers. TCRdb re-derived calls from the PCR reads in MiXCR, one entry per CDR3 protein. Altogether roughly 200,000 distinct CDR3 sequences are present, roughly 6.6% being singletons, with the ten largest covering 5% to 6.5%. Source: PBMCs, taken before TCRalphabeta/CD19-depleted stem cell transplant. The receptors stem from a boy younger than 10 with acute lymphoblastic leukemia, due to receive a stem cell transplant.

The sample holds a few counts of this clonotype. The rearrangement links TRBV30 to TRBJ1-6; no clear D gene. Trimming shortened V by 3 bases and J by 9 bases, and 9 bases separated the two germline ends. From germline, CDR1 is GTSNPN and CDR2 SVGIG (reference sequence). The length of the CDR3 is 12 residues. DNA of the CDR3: TGTGCCTGGAGGGACGGGCTTTCACCCCTCCACTTT. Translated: CAWRDGLSPLHF.

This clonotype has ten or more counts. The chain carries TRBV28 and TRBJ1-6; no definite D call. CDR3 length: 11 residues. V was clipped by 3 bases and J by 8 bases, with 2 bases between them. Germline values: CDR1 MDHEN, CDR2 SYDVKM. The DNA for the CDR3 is TGTGCCAGCAGTTTTTATTCACCCCTCCACTTT. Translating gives CASSFYSPLHF.

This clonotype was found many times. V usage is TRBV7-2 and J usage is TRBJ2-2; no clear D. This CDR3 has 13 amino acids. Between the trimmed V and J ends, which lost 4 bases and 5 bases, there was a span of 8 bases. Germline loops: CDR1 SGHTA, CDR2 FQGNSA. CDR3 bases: TGTGCCAGCAGCTCCCGTCGGACCGGGGAGCTGTTTTTT. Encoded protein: CASSSRRTGELFF.

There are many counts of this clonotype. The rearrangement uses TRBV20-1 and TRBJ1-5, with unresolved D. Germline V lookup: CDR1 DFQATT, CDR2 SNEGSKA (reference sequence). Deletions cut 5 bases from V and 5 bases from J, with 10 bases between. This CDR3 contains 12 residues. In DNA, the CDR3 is TGCAGTGCTTGGAGGTCCGATCAGCCCCAGCATTTT. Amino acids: CSAWRSDQPQHF.

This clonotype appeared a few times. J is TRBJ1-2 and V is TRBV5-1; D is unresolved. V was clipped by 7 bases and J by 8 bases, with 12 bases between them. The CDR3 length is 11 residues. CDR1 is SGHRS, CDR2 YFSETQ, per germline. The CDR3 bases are TGCGCCAGCGTCGGATCAAAAGGCTACACCTTC. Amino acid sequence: CASVGSKGYTF.

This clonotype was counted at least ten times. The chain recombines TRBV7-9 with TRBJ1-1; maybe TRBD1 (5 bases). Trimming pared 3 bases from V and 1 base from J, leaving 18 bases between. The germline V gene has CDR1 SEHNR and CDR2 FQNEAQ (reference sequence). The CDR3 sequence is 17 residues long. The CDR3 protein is CASSLPGQRLGNTEAFF. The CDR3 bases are TGTGCCAGCAGCTTGCCCGGACAAAGGTTGGGGAACACTGAAGCTTTCTTT.

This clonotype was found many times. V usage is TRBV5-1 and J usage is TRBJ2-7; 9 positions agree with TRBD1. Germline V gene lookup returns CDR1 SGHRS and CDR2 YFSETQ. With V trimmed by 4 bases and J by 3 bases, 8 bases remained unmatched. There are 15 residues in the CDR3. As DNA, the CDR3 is TGCGCCAGCAGCCTCGATGGGACAGGGTACTACGAGCAGTACTTC. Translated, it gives CASSLDGTGYYEQYF.

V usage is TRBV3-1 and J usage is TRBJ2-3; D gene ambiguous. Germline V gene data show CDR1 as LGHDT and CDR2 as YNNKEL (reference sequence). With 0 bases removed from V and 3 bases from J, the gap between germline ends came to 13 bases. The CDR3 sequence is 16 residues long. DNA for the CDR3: TGTGCCAGCAGCCAAGAGCTGGCGACCTCAACAGATACGCAGTATTTT. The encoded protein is CASSQELATSTDTQYF.

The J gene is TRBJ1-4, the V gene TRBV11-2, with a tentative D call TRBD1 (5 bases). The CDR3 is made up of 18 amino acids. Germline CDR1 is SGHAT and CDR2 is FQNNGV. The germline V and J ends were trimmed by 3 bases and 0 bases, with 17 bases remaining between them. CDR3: CASSLGRGQRATNEKLFF. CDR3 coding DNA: TGTGCCAGCAGCTTGGGGAGGGGCCAAAGAGCAACTAATGAAAAACTGTTTTTT.

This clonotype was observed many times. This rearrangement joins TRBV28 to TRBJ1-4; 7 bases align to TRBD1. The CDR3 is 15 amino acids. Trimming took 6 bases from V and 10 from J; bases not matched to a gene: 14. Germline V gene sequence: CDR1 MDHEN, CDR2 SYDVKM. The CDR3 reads CASRYRGRLFGKLFF. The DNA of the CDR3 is TGTGCCAGCAGATACAGGGGAAGGCTTTTTGGAAAACTGTTTTTT.

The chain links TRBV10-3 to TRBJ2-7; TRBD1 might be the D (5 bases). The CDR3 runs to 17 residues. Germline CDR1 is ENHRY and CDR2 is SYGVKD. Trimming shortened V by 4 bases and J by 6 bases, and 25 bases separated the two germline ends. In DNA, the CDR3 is TGTGCCATCAGTGGAGAGATCGTTCTTTTTTCAGGGTCCGAGCAGTACTTC. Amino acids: CAISGEIVLFSGSEQYF.

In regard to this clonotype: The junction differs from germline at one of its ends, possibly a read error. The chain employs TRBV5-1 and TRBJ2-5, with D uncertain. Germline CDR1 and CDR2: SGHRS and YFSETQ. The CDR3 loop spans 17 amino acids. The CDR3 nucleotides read TGCGCCAGCAGCTTGGCGGGCAGCCTTCTGATTGAAGAGACCCAGCACTTC. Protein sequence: CASSLAGSLLIEETQHF. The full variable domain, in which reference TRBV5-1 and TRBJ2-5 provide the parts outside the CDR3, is KAGVTQTPRYLIKTRGQQVTLSCSPISGHRSVSWYQQTPGQGLQFLFEYFSETQRNKGNFPGRFSGRQFSNSRSEMNVSTLELGDSALYLCASSLAGSLLIEETQHFGPGTRLLVL.

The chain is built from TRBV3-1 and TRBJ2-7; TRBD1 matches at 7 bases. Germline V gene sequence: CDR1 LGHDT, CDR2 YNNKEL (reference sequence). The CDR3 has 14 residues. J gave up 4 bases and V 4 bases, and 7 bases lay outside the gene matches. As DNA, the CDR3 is TGTGCCAGCAGCCGCAAACAGGGGACGTACGAGCAGTACTTC. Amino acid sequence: CASSRKQGTYEQYF.

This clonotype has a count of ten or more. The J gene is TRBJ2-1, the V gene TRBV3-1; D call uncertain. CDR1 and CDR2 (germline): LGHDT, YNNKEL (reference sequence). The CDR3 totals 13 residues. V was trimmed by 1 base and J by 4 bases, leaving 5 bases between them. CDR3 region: CASSQGLYNEQFF. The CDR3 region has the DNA TGTGCCAGCAGCCAAGGCCTGTACAATGAGCAGTTCTTC.

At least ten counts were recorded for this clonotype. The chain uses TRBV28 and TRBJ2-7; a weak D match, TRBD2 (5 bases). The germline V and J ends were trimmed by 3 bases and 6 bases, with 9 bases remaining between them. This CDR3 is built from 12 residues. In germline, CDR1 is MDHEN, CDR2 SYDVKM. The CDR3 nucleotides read TGTGCCAGCAGTTTTACGGGATCCGAGCAGTACTTC. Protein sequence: CASSFTGSEQYF.

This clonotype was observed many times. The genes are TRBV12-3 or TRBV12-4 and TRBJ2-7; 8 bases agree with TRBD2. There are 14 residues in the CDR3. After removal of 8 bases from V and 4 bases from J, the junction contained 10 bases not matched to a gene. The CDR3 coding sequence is TGTGCCAGCGCAGGCGGCGGGAGGTCATACGAGCAGTACTTC. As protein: CASAGGGRSYEQYF.

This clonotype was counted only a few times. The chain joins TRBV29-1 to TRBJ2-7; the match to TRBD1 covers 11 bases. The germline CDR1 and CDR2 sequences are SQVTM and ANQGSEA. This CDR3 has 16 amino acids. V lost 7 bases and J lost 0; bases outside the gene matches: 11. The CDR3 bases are TGCAGCGCTGACAAGAAGGGACAGGGGGGCTCCTACGAGCAGTACTTC. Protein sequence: CSADKKGQGGSYEQYF.

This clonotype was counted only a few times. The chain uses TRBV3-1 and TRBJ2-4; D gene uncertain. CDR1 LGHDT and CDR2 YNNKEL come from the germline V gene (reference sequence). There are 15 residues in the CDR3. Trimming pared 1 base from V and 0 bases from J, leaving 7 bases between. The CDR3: CASSQVDIAKNIQYF. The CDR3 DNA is TGTGCCAGCAGCCAAGTCGACATAGCCAAAAACATTCAGTACTTC.

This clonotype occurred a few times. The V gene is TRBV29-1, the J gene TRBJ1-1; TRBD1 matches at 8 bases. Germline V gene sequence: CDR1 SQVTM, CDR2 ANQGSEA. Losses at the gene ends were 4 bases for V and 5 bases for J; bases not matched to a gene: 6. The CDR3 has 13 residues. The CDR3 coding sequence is TGCAGCGTTGCGGCAGGGGGCCCGACTGAAGCTTTCTTT. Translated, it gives CSVAAGGPTEAFF.

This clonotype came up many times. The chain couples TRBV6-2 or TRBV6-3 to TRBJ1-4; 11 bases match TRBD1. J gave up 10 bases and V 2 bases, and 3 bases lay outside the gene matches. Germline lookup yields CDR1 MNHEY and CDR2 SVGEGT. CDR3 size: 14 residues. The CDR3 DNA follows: TGTGCCAGCAGTTACGGACAGGGGGCGCGAAAACTGTTTTTT. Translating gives CASSYGQGARKLFF.

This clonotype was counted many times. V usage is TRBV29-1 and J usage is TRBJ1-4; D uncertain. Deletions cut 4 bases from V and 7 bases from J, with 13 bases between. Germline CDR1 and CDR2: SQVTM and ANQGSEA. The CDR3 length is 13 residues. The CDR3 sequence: CSVAVGGREKLFF. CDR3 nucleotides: TGCAGCGTTGCAGTCGGCGGTCGTGAAAAACTGTTTTTT.

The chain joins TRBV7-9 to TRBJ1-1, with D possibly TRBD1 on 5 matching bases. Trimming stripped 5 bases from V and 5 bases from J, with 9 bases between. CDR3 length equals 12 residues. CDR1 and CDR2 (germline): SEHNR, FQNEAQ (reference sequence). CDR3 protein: CASSTGVTEAFF. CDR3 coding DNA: TGTGCCAGCAGCACGGGGGTAACTGAAGCTTTCTTT.

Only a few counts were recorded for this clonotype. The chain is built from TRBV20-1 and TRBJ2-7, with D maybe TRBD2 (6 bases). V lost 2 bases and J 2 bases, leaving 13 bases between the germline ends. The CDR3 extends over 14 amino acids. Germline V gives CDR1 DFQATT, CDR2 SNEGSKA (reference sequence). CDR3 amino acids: CSARSRDFAYEQYF. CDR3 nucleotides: TGCAGTGCTAGAAGCCGGGACTTCGCCTACGAGCAGTACTTC.

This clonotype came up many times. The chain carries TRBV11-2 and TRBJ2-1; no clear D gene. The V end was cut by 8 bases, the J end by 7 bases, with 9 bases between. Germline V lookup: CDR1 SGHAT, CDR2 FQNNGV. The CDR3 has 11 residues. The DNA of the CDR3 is TGTGCCAGCGGCCTTCTGAATGAGCAGTTCTTC. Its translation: CASGLLNEQFF.

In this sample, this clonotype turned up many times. The CDR3 DNA sequence: TGTGCCAGTAGCATGGGCAGGGGAGCCTACGAGCAGTACTTC. Protein product: CASSMGRGAYEQYF. The chain is built from TRBV19 and TRBJ2-7, with a weak D call TRBD1 (6 bases). V was clipped by 6 bases and J by 2 bases, with 14 bases between them. Germline V gives CDR1 LNHDA, CDR2 SQIVND (reference sequence). The CDR3 is made up of 14 amino acids.

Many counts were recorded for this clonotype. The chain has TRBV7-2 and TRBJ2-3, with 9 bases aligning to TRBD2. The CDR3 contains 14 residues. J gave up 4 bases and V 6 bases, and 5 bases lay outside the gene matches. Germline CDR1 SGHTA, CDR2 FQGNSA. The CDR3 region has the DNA TGTGCCAGCAGTATAGCGGGGGCCTCAGATACGCAGTATTTT. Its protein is CASSIAGASDTQYF.

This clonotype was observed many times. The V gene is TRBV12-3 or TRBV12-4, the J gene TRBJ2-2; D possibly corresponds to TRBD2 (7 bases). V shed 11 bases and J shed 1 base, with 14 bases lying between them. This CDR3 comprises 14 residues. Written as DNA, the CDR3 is TGTGCCTGGGGGGGGGCAGGGAACACCGGGGAGCTGTTTTTT. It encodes CAWGGAGNTGELFF.